A single sample is the source of the 3 T cell receptor beta chains below, sequenced in a study of T cells expressing NK-cell markers. Following a re-call of the 5' RACE reads, TCRdb has one entry per CDR3 protein and lacks DNA. This sample's table reports about 160,000 distinct CDR3 sequences. Sample: blood T cells: a sorted CD56 or NKG2C T cell subset, CD4+ or CD8+ T cells, or bulk PBMC T cells (not recorded which). The receptors come from a man aged 18-70 years in good health.

The V call is TRBV12-3 or TRBV12-4, the J call TRBJ2-7; there is no DNA to check the TCRdb D call of TRBD2. The length of the CDR3 is 16 residues. The CDR3: CASSLLAGDFSYEQYF.

The V gene is TRBV2, the J gene TRBJ1-4. The germline V gene encodes CDR1 SNHLY and CDR2 FYNNEI. This CDR3 is 17 amino acids long. Here the CDR3 reads CASKQPGRPITNEKLFF.

The chain is built from TRBV5-1 and TRBJ1-2. The CDR3 spans 15 residues. Germline V CDR1 and CDR2: SGHRS, YFSETQ. The CDR3 here is CASSLNSHRNYGYTF.